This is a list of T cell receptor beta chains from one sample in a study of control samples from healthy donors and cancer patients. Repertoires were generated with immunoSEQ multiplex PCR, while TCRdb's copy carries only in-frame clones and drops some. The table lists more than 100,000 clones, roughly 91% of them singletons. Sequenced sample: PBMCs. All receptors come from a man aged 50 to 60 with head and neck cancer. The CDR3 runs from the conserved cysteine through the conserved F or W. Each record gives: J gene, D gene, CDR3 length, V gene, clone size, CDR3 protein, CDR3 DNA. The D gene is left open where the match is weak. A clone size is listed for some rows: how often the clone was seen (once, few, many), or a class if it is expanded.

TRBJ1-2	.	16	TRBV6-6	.	CASRDPSAARHYGYTF	TGTGCCAGCAGAGACCCCTCTGCGGCCCGACACTATGGCTACACCTTC
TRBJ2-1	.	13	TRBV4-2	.	CASSQGMRDEQFF	TGTGCCAGCAGCCAAGGGATGCGCGATGAGCAGTTCTTC
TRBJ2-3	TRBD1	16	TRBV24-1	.	CATSDFTGGAKDTQYF	TGTGCCACCAGTGATTTCACAGGGGGCGCAAAAGATACGCAGTATTTT
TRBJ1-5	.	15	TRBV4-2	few	CASSQDLMVDQPQHF	TGTGCCAGCAGCCAAGATCTTATGGTCGATCAGCCCCAGCATTTT
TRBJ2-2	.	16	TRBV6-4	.	CASSDSPDPNTGELFF	TGTGCCAGCAGTGACTCTCCAGACCCGAACACCGGGGAGCTGTTTTTT
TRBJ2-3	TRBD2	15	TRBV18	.	CASSPPGLFTDTQYF	TGTGCCAGCTCACCTCCGGGACTATTCACAGATACGCAGTATTTT
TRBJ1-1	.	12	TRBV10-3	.	CAIAGGSTEAFF	TGTGCCATCGCCGGGGGGAGCACTGAAGCTTTCTTT
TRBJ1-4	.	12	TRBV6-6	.	CASSYSGEKLFF	TGTGCCAGCAGTTACTCGGGGGAAAAACTGTTTTTT
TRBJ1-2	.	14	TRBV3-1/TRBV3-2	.	CASSQTLSTYGYTF	TGTGCCAGCAGCCAAACACTTTCTACCTATGGCTACACCTTC
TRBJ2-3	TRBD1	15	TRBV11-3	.	CASSLGGQGADTQYF	TGTGCCAGCAGCTTAGGAGGACAGGGGGCAGATACGCAGTATTTT
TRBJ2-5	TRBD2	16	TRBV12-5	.	CASGLGLAGAKETQYF	TGTGCTAGTGGTTTGGGACTAGCGGGGGCCAAAGAGACCCAGTACTTC
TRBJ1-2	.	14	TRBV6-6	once	CASSYSSDESGYTF	TGTGCCAGCAGTTACTCCTCGGACGAGTCGGGCTACACCTTC
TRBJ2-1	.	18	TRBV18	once	CASSSFQTSGSAYNEQFF	TGTGCCAGCTCCTCCTTTCAGACCTCGGGGTCTGCCTACAATGAGCAGTTCTTC
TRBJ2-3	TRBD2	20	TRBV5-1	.	CASSLAEQGGLAGFPDTQYF	TGCGCCAGCAGCTTGGCCGAACAGGGGGGACTAGCGGGATTTCCAGATACGCAGTATTTT
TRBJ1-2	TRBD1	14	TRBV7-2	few	CASSLTQGNYGYTF	TGTGCCAGCAGCTTAACACAGGGGAACTATGGCTACACCTTC
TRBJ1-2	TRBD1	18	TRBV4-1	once	CASSQIARGDPSRGGYTF	TGCGCCAGCAGCCAGATAGCCAGGGGGGACCCGTCCCGAGGCGGCTACACCTTC
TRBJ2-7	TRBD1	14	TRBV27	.	CASTTGTGAREQYF	TGTGCCAGCACAACCGGGACAGGGGCGCGCGAGCAGTACTTC
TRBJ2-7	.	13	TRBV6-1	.	CASSEGDTYEQYF	TGTGCCAGCAGTGAAGGGGACACCTACGAGCAGTACTTC
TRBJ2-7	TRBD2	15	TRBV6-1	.	CASSEGLAGIYEQYF	TGTGCCAGCAGTGAAGGGTTAGCGGGAATTTACGAGCAGTACTTC
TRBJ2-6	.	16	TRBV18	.	CASSHRASSGANVLTF	TGTGCCAGCTCACACCGGGCGTCCTCTGGGGCCAACGTCCTGACTTTC
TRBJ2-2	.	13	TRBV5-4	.	CASSLDFAGELFF	TGTGCCAGCAGCTTGGACTTTGCCGGGGAGCTGTTTTTT
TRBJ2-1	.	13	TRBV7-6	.	CASSPRQYNEQFF	TGTGCCAGCAGCCCCCGACAGTACAATGAGCAGTTCTTC
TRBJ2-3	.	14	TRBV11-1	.	CASSFGLAADTQYF	TGTGCCAGCAGCTTTGGTCTAGCCGCAGATACGCAGTATTTT
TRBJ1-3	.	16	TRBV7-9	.	CASRPHPGPDRNTIYF	TGTGCCAGCAGACCCCACCCGGGCCCCGATAGAAACACCATATATTTT
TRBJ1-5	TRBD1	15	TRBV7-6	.	CASSFTGGDNQPQHF	TGTGCCAGCAGCTTTACAGGGGGCGACAATCAGCCCCAGCATTTT
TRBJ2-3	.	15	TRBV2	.	CASSTGTAVSDTQYF	TGTGCCAGCAGCACCGGGACGGCAGTCTCGGATACGCAGTATTTT
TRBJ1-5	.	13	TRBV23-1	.	CASSHSTNQPQHF	TGCGCCAGCAGTCATTCCACTAATCAGCCCCAGCATTTT
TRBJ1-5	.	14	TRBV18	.	CASSSGEVGQPQHF	TGTGCCAGCTCTTCAGGGGAGGTGGGTCAGCCCCAGCATTTT
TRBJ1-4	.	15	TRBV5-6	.	CASSGAGGPKEKLFF	TGTGCCAGCAGCGGGGCCGGGGGCCCCAAGGAAAAACTGTTTTTT
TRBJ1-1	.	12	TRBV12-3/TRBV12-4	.	CASTTNGDEAFF	TGTGCCAGCACCACCAATGGAGATGAAGCTTTCTTT
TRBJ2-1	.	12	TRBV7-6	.	CASSFTYGEQFF	TGTGCCAGCAGCTTTACCTACGGTGAGCAGTTCTTC
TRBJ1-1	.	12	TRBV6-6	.	CASSYSYTEAFF	TGTGCCAGCAGTTACTCCTACACTGAAGCTTTCTTT
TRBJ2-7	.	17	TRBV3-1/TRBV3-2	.	CASSHVSREGRSYEQYF	TGTGCCAGCAGCCATGTCTCCAGGGAAGGGAGGTCCTACGAGCAGTACTTC
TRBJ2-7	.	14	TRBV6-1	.	CASSESGGHYEQYF	TGTGCCAGCAGTGAATCGGGGGGCCACTACGAGCAGTACTTC
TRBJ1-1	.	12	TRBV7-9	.	CASNPTGGSTFF	TGTGCCAGCAACCCTACTGGGGGATCCACTTTCTTT
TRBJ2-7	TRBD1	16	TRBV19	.	CASSPRQGSSLYEQYF	TGTGCCAGTAGTCCAAGACAGGGTTCGAGTCTTTACGAGCAGTACTTC
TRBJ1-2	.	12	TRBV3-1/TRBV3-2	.	CASSQENYGYTF	TGTGCCAGCAGCCAAGAAAACTATGGCTACACCTTC
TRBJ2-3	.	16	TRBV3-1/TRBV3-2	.	CASSQVGGESTDTQYF	TGTGCCAGCAGCCAAGTGGGGGGCGAGAGCACAGATACGCAGTATTTT
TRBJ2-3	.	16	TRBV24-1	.	CATSGGLTGYTDTQYF	TGTGCCACCAGTGGGGGCTTGACGGGATATACAGATACGCAGTATTTT
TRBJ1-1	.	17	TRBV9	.	CASSDIPGGSMNTEAFF	TGTGCCAGCAGCGACATACCCGGGGGATCCATGAACACTGAAGCTTTCTTT
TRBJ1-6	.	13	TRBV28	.	CASVPGGNSPLHF	TGTGCCAGCGTCCCGGGCGGTAATTCACCCCTCCACTTT
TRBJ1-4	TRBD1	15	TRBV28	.	CASSPGGASDEKLFF	TGTGCCAGCAGCCCAGGGGGGGCTTCTGATGAAAAACTGTTTTTT
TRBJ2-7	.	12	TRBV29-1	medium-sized	CSVSRTAHEQYF	TGCAGCGTTTCCCGGACGGCCCACGAGCAGTACTTC